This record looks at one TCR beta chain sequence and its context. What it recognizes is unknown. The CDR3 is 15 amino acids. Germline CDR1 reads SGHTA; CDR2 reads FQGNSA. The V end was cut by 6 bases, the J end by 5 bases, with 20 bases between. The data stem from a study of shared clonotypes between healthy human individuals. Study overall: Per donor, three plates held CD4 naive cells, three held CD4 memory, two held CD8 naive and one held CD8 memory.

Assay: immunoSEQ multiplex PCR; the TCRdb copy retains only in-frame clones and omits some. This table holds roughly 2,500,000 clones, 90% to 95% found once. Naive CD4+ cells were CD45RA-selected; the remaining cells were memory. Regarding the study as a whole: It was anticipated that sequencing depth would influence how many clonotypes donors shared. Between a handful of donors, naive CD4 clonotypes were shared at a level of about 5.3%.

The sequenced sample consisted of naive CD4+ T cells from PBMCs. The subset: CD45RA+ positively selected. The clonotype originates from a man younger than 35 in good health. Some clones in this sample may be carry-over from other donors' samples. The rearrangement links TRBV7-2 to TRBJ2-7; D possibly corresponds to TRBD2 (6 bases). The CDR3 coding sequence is TGTGCCAGCAGTCCGGAACTAGGCAGGAGGGACGAGCAGTACTTC. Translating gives CASSPELGRRDEQYF.